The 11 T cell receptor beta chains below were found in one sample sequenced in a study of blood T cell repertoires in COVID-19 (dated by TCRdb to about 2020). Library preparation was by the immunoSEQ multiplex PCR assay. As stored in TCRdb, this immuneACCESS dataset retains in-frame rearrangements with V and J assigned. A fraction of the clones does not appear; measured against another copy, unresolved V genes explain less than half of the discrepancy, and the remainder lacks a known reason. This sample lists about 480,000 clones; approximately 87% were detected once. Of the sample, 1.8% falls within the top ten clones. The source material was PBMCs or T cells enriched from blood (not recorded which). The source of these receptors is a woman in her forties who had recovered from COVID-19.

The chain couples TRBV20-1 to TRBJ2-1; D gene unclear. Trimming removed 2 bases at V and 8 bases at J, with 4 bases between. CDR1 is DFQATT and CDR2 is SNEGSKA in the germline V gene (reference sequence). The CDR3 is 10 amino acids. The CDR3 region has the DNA TGCAGTGCTAGACAGGATGAGCAGTTCTTC. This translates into CSARQDEQFF.

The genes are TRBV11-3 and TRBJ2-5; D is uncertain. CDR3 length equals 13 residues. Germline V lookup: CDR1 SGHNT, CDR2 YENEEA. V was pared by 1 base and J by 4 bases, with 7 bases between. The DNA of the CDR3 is TGTGCCAGCAGCTTAGGCAGAACAGAGACCCAGTACTTC. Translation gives CASSLGRTETQYF.

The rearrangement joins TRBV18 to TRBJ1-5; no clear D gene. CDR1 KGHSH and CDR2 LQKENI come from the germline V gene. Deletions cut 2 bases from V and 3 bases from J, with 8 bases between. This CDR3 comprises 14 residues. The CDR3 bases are TGTGCCAGCTCACCAGAGTCAAACAATCAGCCCCAGCATTTT. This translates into CASSPESNNQPQHF.

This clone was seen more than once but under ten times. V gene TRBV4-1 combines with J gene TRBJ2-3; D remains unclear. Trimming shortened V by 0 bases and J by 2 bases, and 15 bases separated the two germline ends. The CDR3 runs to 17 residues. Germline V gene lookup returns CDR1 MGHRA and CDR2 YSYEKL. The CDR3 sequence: CASSQDTSVPDTDTQYF. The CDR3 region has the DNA TGCGCCAGCAGCCAAGATACGTCCGTCCCAGACACAGATACGCAGTATTTT.

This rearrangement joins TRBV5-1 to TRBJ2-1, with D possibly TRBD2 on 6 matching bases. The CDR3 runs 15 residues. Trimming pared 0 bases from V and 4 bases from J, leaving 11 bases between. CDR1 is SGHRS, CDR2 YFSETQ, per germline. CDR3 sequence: CASSLGASVYNEQFF. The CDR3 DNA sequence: TGCGCCAGCAGCTTGGGCGCTAGCGTTTACAATGAGCAGTTCTTC.

The CDR3 spells CASSMIQGNTIYF. For the CDR3, the DNA is TGTGCCAGTAGTATGATACAGGGAAACACCATATATTTT. The rearrangement joins TRBV19 to TRBJ1-3; the D is unclear. Germline lookup yields CDR1 LNHDA and CDR2 SQIVND (reference sequence). The CDR3 runs 13 residues. Trimming took off 3 bases at V and 4 bases at J, with 7 bases between the two ends.

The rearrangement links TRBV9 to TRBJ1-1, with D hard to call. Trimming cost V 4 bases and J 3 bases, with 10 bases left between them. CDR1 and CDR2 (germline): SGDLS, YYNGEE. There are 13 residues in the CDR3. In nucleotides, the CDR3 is TGTGCCAGCAGCTCCCGCGACTACACTGAAGCTTTCTTT. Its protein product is CASSSRDYTEAFF.

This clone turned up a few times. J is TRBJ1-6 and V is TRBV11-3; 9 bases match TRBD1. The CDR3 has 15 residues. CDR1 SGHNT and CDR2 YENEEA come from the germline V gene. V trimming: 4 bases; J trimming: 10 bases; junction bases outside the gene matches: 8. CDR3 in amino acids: CASSSGQGYGSPLHF. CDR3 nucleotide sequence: TGTGCCAGCAGCTCCGGACAGGGGTATGGATCACCCCTCCACTTT.

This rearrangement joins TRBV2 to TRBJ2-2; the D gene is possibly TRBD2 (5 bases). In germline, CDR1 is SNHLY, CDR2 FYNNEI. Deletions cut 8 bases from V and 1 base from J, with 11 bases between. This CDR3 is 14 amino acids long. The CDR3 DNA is TGTGCCAGCGAGACTAATCTGAACACCGGGGAGCTGTTTTTT. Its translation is CASETNLNTGELFF.

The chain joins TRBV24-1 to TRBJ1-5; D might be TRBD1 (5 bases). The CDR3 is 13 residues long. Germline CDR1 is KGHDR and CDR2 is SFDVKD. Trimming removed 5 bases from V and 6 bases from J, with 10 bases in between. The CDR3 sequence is CATSAAGGQPQHF. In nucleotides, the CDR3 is TGTGCCACCAGTGCTGCCGGGGGTCAGCCCCAGCATTTT.

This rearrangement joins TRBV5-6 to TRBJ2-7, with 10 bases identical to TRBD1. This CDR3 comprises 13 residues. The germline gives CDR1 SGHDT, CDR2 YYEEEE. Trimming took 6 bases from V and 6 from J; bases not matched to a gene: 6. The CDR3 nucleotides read TGTGCCAGCAACCGACAGGGGGCGACCGAGCAGTACTTC. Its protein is CASNRQGATEQYF.